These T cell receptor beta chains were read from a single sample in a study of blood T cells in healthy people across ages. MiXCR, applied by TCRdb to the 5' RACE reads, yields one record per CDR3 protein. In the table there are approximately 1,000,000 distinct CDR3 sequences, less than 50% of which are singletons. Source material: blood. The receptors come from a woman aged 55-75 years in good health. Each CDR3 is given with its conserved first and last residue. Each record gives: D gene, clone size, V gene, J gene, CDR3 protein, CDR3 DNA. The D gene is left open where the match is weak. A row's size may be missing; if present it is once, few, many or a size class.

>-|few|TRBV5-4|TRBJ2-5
CASSSWSGEETQYF
TGTGCCAGCAGCTCCTGGTCAGGGGAAGAGACCCAGTACTTC
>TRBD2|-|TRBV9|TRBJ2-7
CASSVTSGRSGEQYF
TGTGCCAGCAGCGTGACTAGCGGGAGATCGGGCGAGCAGTACTTC
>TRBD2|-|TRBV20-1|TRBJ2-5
CSARERAGAAEQYF
TGCAGTGCTAGGGAACGAGCGGGAGCAGCTGAGCAGTACTTC
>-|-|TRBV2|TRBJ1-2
CASSGRMSDGYTF
TGTGCCAGCAGTGGACGGATGAGCGATGGCTACACCTTC
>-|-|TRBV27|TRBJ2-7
CASSIKWGSYEQYF
TGTGCCAGCAGTATAAAGTGGGGGTCCTACGAGCAGTACTTC
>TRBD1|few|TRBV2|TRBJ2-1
CASTQGLGTGGTEQFF
TGTGCCAGCACTCAAGGGCTGGGGACAGGGGGCACTGAGCAGTTCTTC
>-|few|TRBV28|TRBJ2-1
CASSLVKMETQFF
TGTGCCAGCAGTTTGGTGAAGATGGAGACCCAGTTCTTC
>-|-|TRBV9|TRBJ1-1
CASSPRGGKNTEAFF
TGTGCCAGCAGCCCGAGGGGGGGGAAGAACACTGAAGCTTTCTTT
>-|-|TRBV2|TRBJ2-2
CASSEAAGGLDTGELFF
TGCGCCAGCAGTGAAGCAGCAGGGGGGTTAGACACCGGGGAGCTGTTTTTT
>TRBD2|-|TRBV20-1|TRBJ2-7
CSTSSGRISYEQYF
TGCAGTACAAGTAGCGGGAGGATCTCCTACGAGCAGTACTTC
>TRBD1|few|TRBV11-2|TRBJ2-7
CASSLEGTGYDGEQYF
TGTGCCAGCAGCTTAGAGGGGACAGGGTACGACGGGGAGCAGTACTTC
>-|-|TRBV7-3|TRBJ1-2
CASSEQSSIYGYTF
TGTGCCAGCAGCGAACAGAGTTCCATCTATGGCTACACCTTC
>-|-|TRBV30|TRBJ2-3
CAWSAGLSTDTQYF
TGTGCCTGGAGTGCGGGACTCAGCACAGATACGCAGTATTTT
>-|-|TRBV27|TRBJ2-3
CASSVSKSDTQYF
TGTGCCAGCAGTGTATCTAAGTCGGATACGCAGTATTTT
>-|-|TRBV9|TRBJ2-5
CASSDNGAEQETQYF
TGTGCCAGCAGTGATAACGGGGCCGAACAAGAGACCCAGTACTTC